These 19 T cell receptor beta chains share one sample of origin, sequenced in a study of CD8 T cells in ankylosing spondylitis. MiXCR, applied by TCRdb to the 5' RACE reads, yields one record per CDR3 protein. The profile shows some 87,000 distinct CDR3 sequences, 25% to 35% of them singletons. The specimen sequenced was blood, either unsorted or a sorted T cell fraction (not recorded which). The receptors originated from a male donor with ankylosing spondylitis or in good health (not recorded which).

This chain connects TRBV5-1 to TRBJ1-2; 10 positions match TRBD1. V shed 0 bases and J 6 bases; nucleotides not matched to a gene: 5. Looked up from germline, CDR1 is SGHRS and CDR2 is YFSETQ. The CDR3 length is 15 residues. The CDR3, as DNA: TGCGCCAGCAGCTTGGACCGGGACAGGGGTGATGGCTACACCTTC. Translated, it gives CASSLDRDRGDGYTF.

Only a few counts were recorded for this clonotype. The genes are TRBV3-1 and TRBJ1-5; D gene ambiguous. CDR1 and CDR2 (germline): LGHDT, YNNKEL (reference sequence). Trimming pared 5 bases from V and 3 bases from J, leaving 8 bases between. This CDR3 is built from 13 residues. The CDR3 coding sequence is TGTGCCAGCAGCGCCGAGGTCAATCAGCCCCAGCATTTT. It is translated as CASSAEVNQPQHF.

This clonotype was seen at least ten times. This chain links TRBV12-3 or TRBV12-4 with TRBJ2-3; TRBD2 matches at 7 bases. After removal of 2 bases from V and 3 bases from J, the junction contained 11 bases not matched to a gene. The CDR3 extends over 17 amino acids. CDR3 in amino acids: CASSLLGGNGRTDTQYF. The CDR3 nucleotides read TGTGCCAGCAGTTTATTAGGAGGAAACGGGAGGACAGATACGCAGTATTTT.

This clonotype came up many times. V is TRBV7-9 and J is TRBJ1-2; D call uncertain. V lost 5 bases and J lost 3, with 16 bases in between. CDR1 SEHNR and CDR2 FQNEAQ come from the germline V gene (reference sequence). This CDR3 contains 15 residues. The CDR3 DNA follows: TGTGCCAGCAGCCCCTTCGCAGGCGGACACTATGGCTACACCTTC. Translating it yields CASSPFAGGHYGYTF.

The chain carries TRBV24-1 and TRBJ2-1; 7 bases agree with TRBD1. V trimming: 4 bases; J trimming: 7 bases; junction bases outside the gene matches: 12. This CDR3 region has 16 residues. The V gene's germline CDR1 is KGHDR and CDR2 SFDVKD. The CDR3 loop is CATSDEGDSTGNEQFF. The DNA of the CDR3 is TGTGCCACCAGTGACGAGGGGGACAGTACGGGGAATGAGCAGTTCTTC.

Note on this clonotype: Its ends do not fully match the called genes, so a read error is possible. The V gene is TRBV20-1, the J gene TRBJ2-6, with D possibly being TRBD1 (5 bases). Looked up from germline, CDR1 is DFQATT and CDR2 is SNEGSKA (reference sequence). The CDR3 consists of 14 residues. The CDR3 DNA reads TGCAGTGCAAAATCCCCCTCTGGGGCCAACGGCCTGACTTTC. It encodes CSAKSPSGANGLTF.

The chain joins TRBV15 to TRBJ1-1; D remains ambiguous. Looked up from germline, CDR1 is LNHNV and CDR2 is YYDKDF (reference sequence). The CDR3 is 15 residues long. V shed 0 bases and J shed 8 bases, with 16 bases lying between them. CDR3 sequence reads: CATSREDFRAAEAFF. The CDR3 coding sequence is TGTGCCACCAGCAGAGAAGACTTCCGAGCGGCGGAAGCTTTCTTT.

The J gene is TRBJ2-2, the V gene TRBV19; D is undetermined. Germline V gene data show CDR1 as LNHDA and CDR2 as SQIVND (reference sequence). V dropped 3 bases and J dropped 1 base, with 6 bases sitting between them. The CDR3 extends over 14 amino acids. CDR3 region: CASSMSGNTGELFF. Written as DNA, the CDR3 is TGTGCCAGTAGTATGTCGGGGAACACCGGGGAGCTGTTTTTT.

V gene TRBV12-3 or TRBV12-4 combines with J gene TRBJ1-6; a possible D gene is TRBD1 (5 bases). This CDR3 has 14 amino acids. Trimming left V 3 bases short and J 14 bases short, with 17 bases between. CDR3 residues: CASSLGWRGAALHF. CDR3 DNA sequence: TGTGCCAGCAGTTTGGGTTGGCGTGGGGCAGCCCTCCACTTT.

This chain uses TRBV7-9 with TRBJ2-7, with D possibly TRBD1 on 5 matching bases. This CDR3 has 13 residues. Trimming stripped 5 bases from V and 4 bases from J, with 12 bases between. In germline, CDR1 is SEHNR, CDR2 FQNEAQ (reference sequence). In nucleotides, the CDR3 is TGTGCCAGCAGCCTCCTACAGGAGTACGAGCAGTACGTC. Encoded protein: CASSLLQEYEQYV.

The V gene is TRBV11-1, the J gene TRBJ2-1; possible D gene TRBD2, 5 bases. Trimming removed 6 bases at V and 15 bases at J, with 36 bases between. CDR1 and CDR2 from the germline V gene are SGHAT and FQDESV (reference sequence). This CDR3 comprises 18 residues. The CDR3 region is CASSPIPSLRASITWRFF. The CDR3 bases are TGTGCCAGCAGTCCCATCCCCTCGTTGCGGGCGAGCATAACCTGGCGGTTCTTC.

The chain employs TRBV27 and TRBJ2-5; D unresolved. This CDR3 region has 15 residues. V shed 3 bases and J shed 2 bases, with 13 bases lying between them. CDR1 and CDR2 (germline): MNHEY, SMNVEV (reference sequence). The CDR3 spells CASSFNGQIQETQYF. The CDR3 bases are TGTGCCAGCAGTTTTAATGGGCAGATTCAAGAGACCCAGTACTTC.

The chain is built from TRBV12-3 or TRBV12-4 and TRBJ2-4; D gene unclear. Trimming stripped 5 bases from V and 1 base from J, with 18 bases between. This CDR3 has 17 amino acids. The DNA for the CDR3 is TGTGCCAGCAGTAGACCTGGACCTGATGGGGCCAAAAACATTCAGTACTTC. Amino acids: CASSRPGPDGAKNIQYF.

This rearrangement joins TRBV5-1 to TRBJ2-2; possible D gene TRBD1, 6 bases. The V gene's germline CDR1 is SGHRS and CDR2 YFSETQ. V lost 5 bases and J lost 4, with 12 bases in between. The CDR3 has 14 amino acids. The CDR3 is CASRRTALTGELFF. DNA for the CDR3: TGCGCCAGCAGAAGGACAGCCCTCACCGGGGAGCTGTTTTTT.

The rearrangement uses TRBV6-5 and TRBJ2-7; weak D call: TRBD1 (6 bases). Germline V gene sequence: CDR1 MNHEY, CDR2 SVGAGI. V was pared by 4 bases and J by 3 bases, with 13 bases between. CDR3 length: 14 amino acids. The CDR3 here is CASSFDRSYYEQYF. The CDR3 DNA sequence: TGTGCCAGCAGTTTTGACAGGTCCTACTACGAGCAGTACTTC.

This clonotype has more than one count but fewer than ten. The CDR3, as DNA: TGCGCCAGCAGCCCCGGGACCCTTGACAATGAGCAGTTCTTC. It encodes CASSPGTLDNEQFF. The chain joins TRBV5-1 to TRBJ2-1; D assignment may be TRBD1 or TRBD2 (5 bases each). This CDR3 contains 14 residues. Germline CDR1 reads SGHRS; CDR2 reads YFSETQ. V gave up 4 bases and J gave up 5 bases, with 13 bases separating them. The whole variable domain, filled in from reference TRBV5-1 and TRBJ2-1, reads KAGVTQTPRYLIKTRGQQVTLSCSPISGHRSVSWYQQTPGQGLQFLFEYFSETQRNKGNFPGRFSGRQFSNSRSEMNVSTLELGDSALYLCASSPGTLDNEQFFGPGTRLTVL.

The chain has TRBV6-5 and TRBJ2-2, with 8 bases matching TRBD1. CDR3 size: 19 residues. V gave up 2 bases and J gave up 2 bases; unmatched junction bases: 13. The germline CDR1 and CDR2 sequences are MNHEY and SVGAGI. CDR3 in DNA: TGTGCCAGCAGTTACGAAGGCAGGGGGCCTGGGCGAAACACCGGGGAGCTGTTTTTT. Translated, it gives CASSYEGRGPGRNTGELFF.

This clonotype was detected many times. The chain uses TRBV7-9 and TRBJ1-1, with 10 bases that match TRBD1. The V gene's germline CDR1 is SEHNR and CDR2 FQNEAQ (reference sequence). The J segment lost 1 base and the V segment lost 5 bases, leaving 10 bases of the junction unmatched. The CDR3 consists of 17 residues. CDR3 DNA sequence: TGTGCCAGCAGCCAGGGGGGACAGGGGTTAAAGAACACTGAAGCTTTCTTT. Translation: CASSQGGQGLKNTEAFF.

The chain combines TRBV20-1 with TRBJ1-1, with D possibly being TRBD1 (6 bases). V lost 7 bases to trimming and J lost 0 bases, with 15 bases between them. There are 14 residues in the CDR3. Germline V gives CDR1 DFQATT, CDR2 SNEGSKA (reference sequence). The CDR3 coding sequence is TGCAGTGTAACCTCGGGGGCGGTGAACACTGAAGCTTTCTTT. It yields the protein CSVTSGAVNTEAFF.